This TCR beta chain was sequenced for a study of primary melanoma T cells and metastatic recurrence. About the research overall: These T2 to T4 primary melanomas had thickness greater than 1 mm. Broader study findings: T-cell fraction reportedly outperformed other histopathological variables added to thickness. Independent of thickness, ulceration, mitotic rate and age, T-cell fraction reportedly predicted outcome. The authors suggested a successful antitumor T-cell response can exist in primary melanoma.

Clones were read by immunoSEQ multiplex PCR, and TCRdb kept only the in-frame ones, dropping some. The table lists about 1,500 clones, 77% of them singletons. Notes on this clone: Its specificity is not known.

This CDR3 is 14 amino acids long. Germline loops: CDR1 SGHDN, CDR2 FVKESK. V lost 5 bases and J lost 4, with 14 bases in between. Sequencing input: melanoma tumor tissue. The chain recombines TRBV14 with TRBJ1-1; maybe TRBD1 (6 bases). This clonotype was obtained from a human donor with melanoma. The CDR3 region is CASSGGVGGTEAFF. The CDR3 DNA reads as TGTGCCAGCAGCGGCGGGGTAGGGGGCACTGAAGCTTTCTTT.